This T cell receptor (beta chain) was obtained from a study of OX40 agonist ivuxolimab in advanced cancers. Study information: Clinicians treated patients with ivuxolimab, an agonistic anti-OX40 (CD134) antibody.

Sequencing used immunoSEQ multiplex PCR; TCRdb keeps in-frame clones, though not all of them. Altogether approximately 66,000 clones are present, roughly 87% being singletons, with the ten largest covering around 3.3%. The CDR3 consists of 15 residues. Germline CDR1 is LNHDA and CDR2 is SQIVND (reference sequence). Trimming took off 1 base at V and 4 bases at J, with 11 bases between the two ends. The rearrangement uses TRBV19 and TRBJ1-5; possibly TRBD1 for D (5 bases). The origin of this receptor is an adult with an advanced solid tumor such as melanoma, head and neck, liver or kidney cancer. The sample here was CD4+ or CD8+ T cells sorted from blood, taken in a trial of the OX40 agonist ivuxolimab. The CDR3 protein is CASSIGGTLNQPQHF. Written as DNA, the CDR3 is TGTGCCAGTAGTATAGGTGGGACGTTGAATCAGCCCCAGCATTTT.